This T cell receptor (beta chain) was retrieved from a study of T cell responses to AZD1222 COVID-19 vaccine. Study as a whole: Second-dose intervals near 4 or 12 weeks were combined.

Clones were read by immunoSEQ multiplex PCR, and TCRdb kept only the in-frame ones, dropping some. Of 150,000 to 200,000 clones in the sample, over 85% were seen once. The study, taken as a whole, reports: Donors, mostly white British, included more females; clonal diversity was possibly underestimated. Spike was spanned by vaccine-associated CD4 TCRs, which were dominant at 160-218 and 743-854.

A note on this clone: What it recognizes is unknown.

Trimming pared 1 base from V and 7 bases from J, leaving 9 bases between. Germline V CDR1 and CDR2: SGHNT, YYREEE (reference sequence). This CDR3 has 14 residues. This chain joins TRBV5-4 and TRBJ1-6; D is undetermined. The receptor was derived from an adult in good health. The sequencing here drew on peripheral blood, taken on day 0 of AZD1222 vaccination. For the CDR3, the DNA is TGTGCCAGCAGCTTGCGTAGGGAGAATTCACCCCTCCACTTT. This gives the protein CASSLRRENSPLHF.